This passage covers 6 T cell receptor beta chains from one sample sequenced in a study of regulatory T cells in long-lasting Graves disease. To make TCR beta libraries, researchers used iRepertoire HTBI primers and Arm-PCR of CDR3 regions. TCRdb analysed the multiplex PCR reads with MiXCR anew, one entry per CDR3 protein. The data show 500,000 to 700,000 distinct CDR3 sequences, about 30% seen once. Time point specified: persistent/refractory GD, antithyroid drugs over 5 years with positive TRAb. Extracted RNA from PBMCs served as the source of the TCR library. The material sequenced was peripheral blood mononuclear cells (PBMCs), taken when the disease was refractory, from a patient treated with antithyroid drugs. The receptors were gathered from a female donor with Graves disease.

The chain couples TRBV7-9 to TRBJ1-2; D gene uncertain. The germline V gene has CDR1 SEHNR and CDR2 FQNEAQ (reference sequence). V was shortened by 0 bases and J by 4 bases, with 9 bases between the two germline ends. The CDR3 extends over 14 amino acids. CDR3 nucleotides: TGTGCCAGCAGCTTAGCGGGGTCCCTCTATGGCTACACCTTC. This gives the protein CASSLAGSLYGYTF.

The chain employs TRBV2 and TRBJ1-5; 9 bases align to TRBD1. With 3 bases clipped from V and 4 bases from J, the junction kept 10 bases outside the gene matches. Germline CDR1 is SNHLY and CDR2 is FYNNEI. The CDR3 has 17 residues. This CDR3 is CASSDLGQGPRNQPQHF. The CDR3 coding sequence is TGTGCCAGCAGTGACCTGGGACAGGGCCCTAGGAATCAGCCCCAGCATTTT. Based on the CDR3 plus reference TRBV2 and TRBJ1-5, the full variable domain is EPEVTQTPSHQVTQMGQEVILRCVPISNHLYFYWYRQILGQKVEFLVSFYNNEISEKSEIFDDQFSVERPDGSNFTLKIRSTKLEDSAMYFCASSDLGQGPRNQPQHFGDGTRLSIL.

This clonotype is a singleton in its sample. The V call is TRBV14, the J call TRBJ1-6; D might be TRBD1 (6 bases). The CDR3 has 16 amino acids. Germline V gene lookup returns CDR1 SGHDN and CDR2 FVKESK. Between the trimmed V and J ends, which lost 0 bases and 7 bases, there was a span of 13 bases. CDR3 coding DNA: TGTGCCAGCAGCCAAGAAAGTAGGACAGAAAATTCACCCCTCCACTTT. Translation: CASSQESRTENSPLHF.

This clonotype has just a few counts. V usage is TRBV7-6 and J usage is TRBJ2-7, with 7 bases that match TRBD1. The CDR3 length is 13 residues. The germline gives CDR1 SGHVS, CDR2 FNYEAQ. V lost 3 bases and J lost 5; bases outside the gene matches: 4. The CDR3 DNA is TGTGCCAGCAGCTTCACCGACAGGGACGAGCAGTACTTC. It is translated as CASSFTDRDEQYF.

In regard to this clonotype: This clone may be a read error of a much larger clone one base away. The J gene is TRBJ1-2, the V gene TRBV2; no reliable D call. This CDR3 spans 13 amino acids. Trimming took 8 bases from V and 0 from J, leaving 10 bases between them. Germline V gene data show CDR1 as SNHLY and CDR2 as FYNNEI. This CDR3 is CASESPANYGYTF. The CDR3 region has the DNA TGTGCCAGCGAATCCCCAGCTAACTATGGCTACACCTTC.

This clonotype came up a few times. The chain uses TRBV5-6 and TRBJ2-7; the match to TRBD2 covers 9 bases. The length of the CDR3 is 15 residues. Germline V gene data show CDR1 as SGHDT and CDR2 as YYEEEE. Losses at the gene ends were 4 bases for V and 1 base for J; bases not matched to a gene: 6. CDR3 sequence reads: CASSLGTSPSYEQYF. The DNA of the CDR3 is TGTGCCAGCAGCCTAGGGACTAGCCCTTCCTACGAGCAGTACTTC.